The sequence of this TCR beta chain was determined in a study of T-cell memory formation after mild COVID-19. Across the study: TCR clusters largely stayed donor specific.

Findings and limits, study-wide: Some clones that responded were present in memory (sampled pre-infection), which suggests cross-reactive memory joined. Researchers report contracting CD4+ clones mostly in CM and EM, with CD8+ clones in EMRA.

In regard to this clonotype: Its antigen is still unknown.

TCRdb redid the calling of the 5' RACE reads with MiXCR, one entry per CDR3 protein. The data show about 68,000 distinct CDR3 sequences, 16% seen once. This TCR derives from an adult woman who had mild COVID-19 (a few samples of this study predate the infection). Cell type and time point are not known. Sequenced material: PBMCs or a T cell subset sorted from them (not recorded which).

This CDR3 reads CASSYGLAGNEQFF. The CDR3 nucleotides are TGTGCCAGCAGTTATGGACTAGCCGGAAATGAGCAGTTCTTC. The gene calls are TRBV6-2 or TRBV6-3 and TRBJ2-1, with TRBD2 matching over 8 bases. V shed 3 bases, J shed 7 bases, and the junction held 5 bases outside the gene matches. The CDR3 is 14 residues long. From germline, CDR1 is MNHEY and CDR2 SVGEGT.